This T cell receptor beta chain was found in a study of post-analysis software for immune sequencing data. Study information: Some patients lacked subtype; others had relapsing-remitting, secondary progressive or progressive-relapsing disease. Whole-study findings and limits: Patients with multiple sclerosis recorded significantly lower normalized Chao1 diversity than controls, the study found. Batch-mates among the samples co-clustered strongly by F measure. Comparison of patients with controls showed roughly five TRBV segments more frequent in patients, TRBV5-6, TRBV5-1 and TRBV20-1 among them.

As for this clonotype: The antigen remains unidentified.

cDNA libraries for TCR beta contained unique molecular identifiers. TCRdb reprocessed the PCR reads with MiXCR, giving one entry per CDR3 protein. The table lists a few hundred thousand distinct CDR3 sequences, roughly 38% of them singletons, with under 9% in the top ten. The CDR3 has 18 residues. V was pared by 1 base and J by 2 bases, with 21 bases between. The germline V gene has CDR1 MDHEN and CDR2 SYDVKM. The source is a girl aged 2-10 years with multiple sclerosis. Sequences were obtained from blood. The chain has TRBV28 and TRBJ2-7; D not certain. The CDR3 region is CASSLFSSQLLAAYEQYF. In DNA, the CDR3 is TGTGCCAGCAGTTTATTCAGTTCGCAGTTATTAGCCGCCTACGAGCAGTACTTC.